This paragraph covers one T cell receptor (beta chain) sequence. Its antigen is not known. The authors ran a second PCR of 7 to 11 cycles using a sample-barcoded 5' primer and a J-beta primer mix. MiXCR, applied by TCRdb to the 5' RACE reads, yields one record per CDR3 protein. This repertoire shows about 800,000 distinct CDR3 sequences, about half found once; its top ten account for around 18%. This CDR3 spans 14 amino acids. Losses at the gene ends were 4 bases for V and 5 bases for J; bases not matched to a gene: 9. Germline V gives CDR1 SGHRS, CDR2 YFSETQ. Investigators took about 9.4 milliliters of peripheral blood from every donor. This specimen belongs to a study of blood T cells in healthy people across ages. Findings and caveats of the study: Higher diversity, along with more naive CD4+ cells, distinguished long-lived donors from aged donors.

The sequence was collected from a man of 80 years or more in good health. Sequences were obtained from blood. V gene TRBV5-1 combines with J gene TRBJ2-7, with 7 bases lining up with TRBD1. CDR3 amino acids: CASSREGGLNEQYF. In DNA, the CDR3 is TGCGCCAGCAGCAGGGAAGGGGGCTTGAACGAGCAGTACTTC.